The present entry profiles one T cell receptor beta chain with its context. The sample originates from a study of blood T cell repertoires in COVID-19. Overall study: Donors in the United States, Italy and Spain gave samples during acute or convalescent COVID-19. T cells, B-cell-depleted T cells, or PBMCs supplied cDNA or gDNA.

The CDR3 sequence is 15 residues long. Germline loops: CDR1 SNHLY, CDR2 FYNNEI. Trimming removed 8 bases from V and 0 bases from J, with 17 bases in between. In the original processing: Amplification of reference gene primers provided the estimated nucleated cell counts. Clones were read by immunoSEQ multiplex PCR, and TCRdb kept only the in-frame ones, dropping some. D and trimming were read from the DNA, whereas the V and J calls and clone size are those reported in that table. The profile shows 31,000 or so clones, around 90% of them singletons. The rearrangement joins TRBV2 to TRBJ2-7; TRBD1 is a possible D gene (6 bases). This TCR derives from a man aged 55 to 69 with active COVID-19. The sample taken for sequencing was peripheral blood. The CDR3 sequence is CASEEGGEGSYEQYF. The CDR3 coding sequence is TGTGCCAGCGAAGAAGGGGGTGAGGGCTCCTACGAGCAGTACTTC.